Following are 5 T cell receptor beta chains from one sample sequenced in a study of tumor-infiltrating lymphocytes in glioblastoma multiforme. TCRB libraries came from RNA via three nested multiplex PCR rounds. Each CDR3 protein gets one entry after TCRdb re-called the multiplex PCR reads with MiXCR. The repertoire includes about 16,000 distinct CDR3 sequences, under 85% of them detected once, and around two fifths sits in the top ten. The sequenced material came from brain tumor tissue. All receptors derive from a male donor with glioblastoma.

Concerning this clonotype itself: At one of its ends the junction is not consistent with the germline gene, which may arise from a read error. The chain links TRBV10-3 to TRBJ1-1; unclear D gene. Germline V gene data show CDR1 as ENHRY and CDR2 as SYGVKD. There are 14 residues in the CDR3. This CDR3 reads CTINVMDGNTEAFF. The DNA for the CDR3 is TGTACCATCAATGTCATGGATGGGAACACTGAAGCTTTCTTT.

The rearrangement links TRBV6-5 to TRBJ2-7; 7 nucleotides match TRBD1. This CDR3 spans 15 amino acids. Germline CDR1 is MNHEY and CDR2 is SVGAGI. The trim removed 5 bases at V and 0 bases at J, leaving 7 bases unmatched. The CDR3 is CASSRTGQSSYEQYF. CDR3 bases: TGTGCCAGCAGTCGGACGGGACAGAGCTCCTACGAGCAGTACTTC.

V and J are TRBV29-1 and TRBJ2-3; 12 bases are shared with TRBD1. The germline CDR1 and CDR2 sequences are SQVTM and ANQGSEA. The CDR3 consists of 14 residues. The J segment lost 1 base and the V segment lost 6 bases, leaving 2 bases of the junction unmatched. CDR3 nucleotides: TGCAGCGTGGGGACAGGGGGCCGCACAGATACGCAGTATTTT. As protein: CSVGTGGRTDTQYF.

CDR3 nucleotide sequence: TGTGCCAGCGGCTCTAGGGGGAAGGGTGAGCAGTTCTTC. It yields the protein CASGSRGKGEQFF. The V and J genes are TRBV11-3 and TRBJ2-1; possible D gene TRBD1, 6 bases. Germline CDR1 is SGHNT and CDR2 is YENEEA. Trimming cost V 8 bases and J 9 bases, with 17 bases left between them. This CDR3 comprises 13 residues.

This clonotype showed up just once. As the CDR3 is not closed by the conserved phenylalanine or tryptophan, this likely results from a read error. The CDR3 nucleotides read TGCAGTGCTAGAGGGCTAGCGCGAGGGTTGTGCGAGCAGTACCTC. It yields the protein CSARGLARGLCEQYL. This rearrangement joins TRBV20-1 to TRBJ2-7; weak D call: TRBD2 (6 bases). Germline CDR1 and CDR2: DFQATT and SNEGSKA (reference sequence). The CDR3 totals 15 residues. Trimming took 1 base from V and 6 from J, leaving 19 bases between them.